Shown below are 27 T cell receptor beta chains from a single sample sequenced in a study of cytomegalovirus exposure and HLA in healthy donors. The PCR was carried out with 60 Vbeta primers and 13 Jbeta primers. Produced via immunoSEQ multiplex PCR; TCRdb's table is partial and in-frame only. The sample lists about 210,000 clones; around 76% were seen once. Sample: PBMCs. These receptors all come from a man between 40 and 49 years old in good health and CMV-seropositive.

The chain's CDR3 is CASSPGPGYGYTF. CDR3 bases: TGTGCCAGCAGTCCTGGCCCTGGCTATGGCTACACCTTC. The rearrangement uses TRBV2 and TRBJ1-2; D gene uncertain. V lost 5 bases and J 4 bases, leaving 11 bases between the germline ends. The CDR3 covers 13 residues. The germline gives CDR1 SNHLY, CDR2 FYNNEI.

J is TRBJ1-6 and V is TRBV5-6; D might be TRBD1 (6 bases). V gave up 5 bases and J gave up 4 bases, with 10 bases separating them. This CDR3 comprises 14 residues. CDR1 SGHDT and CDR2 YYEEEE come from the germline V gene. In DNA, the CDR3 is TGTGCCAGCAGTCTCGGACAGTATAATTCACCCCTCCACTTT. As protein: CASSLGQYNSPLHF.

This chain joins TRBV5-1 and TRBJ2-1; TRBD1 aligns across 11 bases. The V gene's germline CDR1 is SGHRS and CDR2 YFSETQ. The CDR3 is 16 residues long. Trimming at V came to 4 bases and at J to 6 bases, leaving 9 bases not matched to a gene. The CDR3 sequence is CASSGRTGGAGNEQFF. DNA of the CDR3: TGCGCCAGCAGCGGGAGGACAGGGGGCGCCGGCAATGAGCAGTTCTTC.

This clone was recorded a few times. The chain employs TRBV5-6 and TRBJ1-1, with D perhaps TRBD1 (5 bases). The germline V and J ends were trimmed by 6 bases and 5 bases, with 14 bases remaining between them. Germline V gives CDR1 SGHDT, CDR2 YYEEEE. This CDR3 spans 13 amino acids. This CDR3 reads CASNRAGVTEAFF. CDR3 sequence (DNA): TGTGCCAGCAACCGGGCGGGGGTTACTGAAGCTTTCTTT.

This rearrangement joins TRBV18 to TRBJ2-2; 8 bases agree with TRBD1. This CDR3 is 17 amino acids long. Germline trimming cut 1 base from V and 13 bases from J; bases unmatched to any gene: 17. From germline, CDR1 is KGHSH and CDR2 LQKENI. The CDR3 spells CASSPRNDRGRPGGLFF. The CDR3 DNA is TGTGCCAGCTCACCACGGAACGACAGGGGAAGGCCAGGAGGGCTGTTTTTT.

The chain combines TRBV18 with TRBJ1-5; D is uncertain. The CDR3 extends over 15 amino acids. V dropped 4 bases and J dropped 2 bases, with 12 bases sitting between them. CDR1 and CDR2 (germline): KGHSH, LQKENI. The CDR3 protein is CASSQGAGGNQPQHF. The CDR3 DNA reads as TGTGCCAGCTCACAAGGCGCCGGGGGCAATCAGCCCCAGCATTTT.

The chain couples TRBV11-1 to TRBJ2-7; no clear D. CDR1 and CDR2 from the germline V gene are SGHAT and FQDESV (reference sequence). The CDR3 loop spans 14 amino acids. The V and J ends lost 6 bases and 0 bases respectively, with 12 bases between them. The CDR3 sequence is CASSYDTFSYEQYF. For the CDR3, the DNA is TGTGCCAGCAGTTACGACACCTTCTCCTACGAGCAGTACTTC.

This sequence joins TRBV7-9 and TRBJ2-3; 7 nucleotides agree with TRBD2. This CDR3 is built from 15 residues. CDR1 and CDR2 (germline): SEHNR, FQNEAQ (reference sequence). V shed 2 bases, J shed 0 bases, and the junction held 2 bases outside the gene matches. The CDR3 sequence: CASSLLAVSTDTQYF. As DNA, the CDR3 is TGTGCCAGCAGCTTACTAGCGGTTAGCACAGATACGCAGTATTTT.

In its sample, this clone was seen a few times. This rearrangement joins TRBV4-1 to TRBJ1-1, with 10 positions matching TRBD1. The ends lost 2 bases at V and 4 bases at J; junction bases unmatched: 7. CDR1 is MGHRA, CDR2 YSYEKL, per germline. CDR3 length: 16 amino acids. The CDR3 loop reads CASSQLRTGGPTEAFF. The CDR3 DNA reads TGCGCCAGCAGCCAACTGCGGACAGGGGGACCCACTGAAGCTTTCTTT.

The gene calls are TRBV15 and TRBJ2-2; 14 nucleotides align to TRBD2. Germline lookup yields CDR1 LNHNV and CDR2 YYDKDF (reference sequence). V was pared by 3 bases and J by 6 bases, with 0 bases of the junction left unmatched. The CDR3 has 15 amino acids. In DNA, the CDR3 is TGTGCCACCAGCAGGGGACTAGCGGGAGCCGGGGAGCTGTTTTTT. Encoded protein: CATSRGLAGAGELFF.

This sequence joins TRBV4-2 and TRBJ1-4; possibly TRBD1 for D (6 bases). The CDR3 totals 16 residues. The V end lost 0 bases, the J end lost 8 bases, and 16 bases lay between the germline ends. Germline CDR1 reads LGHNA; CDR2 reads YNFKEQ. CDR3 amino acids: CASSQDRRGAREKLFF. The CDR3 DNA is TGTGCCAGCAGCCAAGATCGGCGGGGGGCGAGGGAAAAACTGTTTTTT.

This clone was counted once. The V and J genes are TRBV7-2 and TRBJ2-3; 12 nucleotides line up with TRBD2. The CDR3 runs 15 residues. After removal of 2 bases from V and 9 bases from J, the junction contained 6 bases not matched to a gene. From germline, CDR1 is SGHTA and CDR2 FQGNSA. This chain's CDR3 is CASSLRASGRGTQYF. Written as DNA, the CDR3 is TGTGCCAGCAGCTTAAGGGCTAGCGGGAGGGGGACGCAGTATTTT.

There are a few counts of this clone. The chain couples TRBV5-3 to TRBJ2-3; 10 bases are a match to TRBD2. TRBV5-3 is filed as an ORF, its function uncertain. The CDR3 contains 16 residues. The junction had 5 bases not matched to a gene; V was cut back by 0 bases and J by 4 bases. The chain's CDR3 is CARSLVLAGEPDTQYF. CDR3 coding DNA: TGTGCCAGAAGCTTGGTGCTAGCGGGAGAACCAGATACGCAGTATTTT.

J is TRBJ2-7 and V is TRBV30, with 8 positions matching TRBD1. Looked up from germline, CDR1 is GTSNPN and CDR2 is SVGIG (reference sequence). The V and J ends lost 3 bases and 6 bases, in that order; junction bases with no gene match: 1. The CDR3 is made up of 11 amino acids. The CDR3 nucleotides read TGTGCCTGGAGGACAGGGGCCGAGCAGTACTTC. Amino acids: CAWRTGAEQYF.

The CDR3 DNA reads as TGCGCCAGCAGCCCCCAATGGGGCGATACGCAGTATTTT. This codes for CASSPQWGDTQYF. The chain links TRBV5-1 to TRBJ2-3, with a weak D call TRBD1 (5 bases). Germline V CDR1 and CDR2: SGHRS, YFSETQ. The CDR3 runs 13 residues. Trimming left V 4 bases short and J 6 bases short, with 12 bases between.

This clone was counted between two and nine times. The chain couples TRBV30 to TRBJ2-3, with 9 bases lining up with TRBD2. Trimming cost V 2 bases and J 4 bases; bases outside gene matches: 4. Germline values: CDR1 GTSNPN, CDR2 SVGIG (reference sequence). This CDR3 spans 14 amino acids. CDR3 region: CAWSIAGVADTQYF. The CDR3 nucleotides are TGTGCCTGGAGTATAGCGGGAGTTGCAGATACGCAGTATTTT.

The chain joins TRBV6-1 to TRBJ2-1; D is undetermined. The V gene lost 3 bases and the J gene lost 1 base, with 13 bases spanning the gap. CDR3 size: 16 residues. Germline lookup yields CDR1 MNHNS and CDR2 SASEGT. This chain's CDR3 is CASSEEIDLSYNEQFF. DNA for the CDR3: TGTGCCAGCAGTGAGGAGATAGATCTTTCCTACAATGAGCAGTTCTTC.

The V call is TRBV6-1, the J call TRBJ2-5; 11 bases match TRBD1. Germline trimming cut 9 bases from V and 11 bases from J; bases unmatched to any gene: 14. This CDR3 region has 14 residues. CDR1 and CDR2 (germline): MNHNS, SASEGT. The CDR3 is CASTTGQGVWEQYF. CDR3 DNA: TGTGCCAGTACGACGGGACAGGGGGTTTGGGAGCAGTACTTC.

The chain uses TRBV5-1 and TRBJ2-1; D gene uncertain. V lost 3 bases and J 6 bases, leaving 7 bases between the germline ends. This CDR3 is 12 amino acids long. Looked up from germline, CDR1 is SGHRS and CDR2 is YFSETQ. Here the CDR3 reads CASSSIPNEQFF. The CDR3 DNA reads as TGCGCCAGCAGCTCTATCCCCAATGAGCAGTTCTTC.

This clone was seen once. The rearrangement uses TRBV9 and TRBJ2-7; D might be TRBD2 (6 bases). The germline V and J ends were trimmed by 4 bases and 1 base, with 9 bases remaining between them. The CDR3 runs to 13 residues. The germline V gene encodes CDR1 SGDLS and CDR2 YYNGEE. The CDR3 bases are TGTGCCAGCAGCCCTGGACTATCCTACGAGCAGTACTTC. Amino acids: CASSPGLSYEQYF.

The V call is TRBV27, the J call TRBJ1-2; 8 bases line up with TRBD1. The CDR3 is 14 amino acids. Per germline, CDR1 MNHEY and CDR2 SMNVEV (reference sequence). J was trimmed by 9 bases and V by 2 bases; bases with no gene match: 8. CDR3 nucleotides: TGTGCCAGCAGTTTACCTGGACAGGGATGGCGCTACACCTTC. This codes for CASSLPGQGWRYTF.

The chain has TRBV7-3 and TRBJ2-1, with 12 bases matching TRBD2. This CDR3 is built from 17 residues. In germline, CDR1 is SGHTA, CDR2 FQGTGA. V trimming: 5 bases; J trimming: 5 bases; junction bases outside the gene matches: 10. CDR3 sequence: CASSPRGGLAGNNEQFF. The DNA for the CDR3 is TGTGCCAGCAGCCCCCGTGGCGGACTAGCGGGAAACAATGAGCAGTTCTTC.

The J gene is TRBJ2-1, the V gene TRBV5-6; 7 bases are a match to TRBD2. Germline lookup yields CDR1 SGHDT and CDR2 YYEEEE. The J segment lost 7 bases and the V segment lost 4 bases, leaving 17 bases of the junction unmatched. CDR3 length equals 17 residues. This chain's CDR3 is CASSEAGLPSRGNEQFF. In nucleotides, the CDR3 is TGTGCCAGCAGCGAAGCGGGATTGCCCTCGCGGGGTAATGAGCAGTTCTTC. The complete variable domain, with remaining parts taken from reference TRBV5-6 and TRBJ2-1, reads DAGVTQSPTHLIKTRGQQVTLRCSPKSGHDTVSWYQQALGQGPQFIFQYYEEEERQRGNFPDRFSGHQFPNYSSELNVNALLLGDSALYLCASSEAGLPSRGNEQFFGPGTRLTVL.

The chain carries TRBV15 and TRBJ2-5; TRBD2 aligns across 9 bases. V shed 0 bases and J 5 bases; nucleotides not matched to a gene: 7. The CDR3 runs 16 residues. CDR1 and CDR2 (germline): LNHNV, YYDKDF (reference sequence). The DNA for the CDR3 is TGTGCCACCAGCAGAGAGATTATAGCGGGAGCTGAGACCCAGTACTTC. It specifies CATSREIIAGAETQYF.

This chain's CDR3 is CASSPLVGEQFF. DNA of the CDR3: TGTGCCAGCAGTCCACTAGTTGGCGAGCAGTTCTTC. The chain uses TRBV27 and TRBJ2-1; D is perhaps TRBD2 (5 bases). Germline CDR1 MNHEY, CDR2 SMNVEV (reference sequence). This CDR3 has 12 residues. V lost 5 bases and J lost 10, with 12 bases in between.

The chain uses TRBV5-1 and TRBJ2-2, with D possibly being TRBD2 (6 bases). The CDR3 covers 15 residues. Germline V gene lookup returns CDR1 SGHRS and CDR2 YFSETQ. Between the trimmed V and J ends, which lost 4 bases and 4 bases, there was a span of 14 bases. DNA of the CDR3: TGCGCCAGCAGCGGCCGGGACTCGGGCACCGGGGAGCTGTTTTTT. It yields the protein CASSGRDSGTGELFF.

This chain links TRBV12-5 with TRBJ1-3; D is unresolved. CDR1 LGHNT and CDR2 FRNRAP come from the germline V gene. The CDR3 consists of 10 residues. V lost 4 bases, J lost 8 bases, and 3 bases lay in between. CDR3 sequence reads: CASGSYTIYF. CDR3 sequence (DNA): TGTGCTAGTGGTTCTTACACCATATATTTT. Drawing the rest from reference TRBV12-5 and TRBJ1-3, the complete variable domain is DARVTQTPRHKVTEMGQEVTMRCQPILGHNTVFWYRQTMMQGLELLAYFRNRAPLDDSGMPKDRFSAEMPDATLATLKIQPSEPRDSAVYFCASGSYTIYFGEGSWLTVV.